This is a list of T cell receptor beta chains from one sample in a study of T cells in Graves' hyperthyroidism and ophthalmopathy. MiXCR was run by TCRdb on the multiplex PCR reads, yielding one entry per CDR3 protein. The table records approximately 690,000 distinct CDR3 sequences, more than 12% of them present only once. The sequencing sample was made of blood. The source of these receptors is a woman between 50 and 59 years old with Graves' ophthalmopathy. Each CDR3 is given with its conserved first and last residue. A D gene is named only where the DNA matches it firmly. Size is stated for part of the rows, as once, few or many counts, or as a class when the clone is expanded.

size	J	D	V	DNA	CDR3
few	TRBJ2-7	TRBD1	TRBV5-5	TGTGCCAGCAGCTTCCGGGACAGGGCCCACGAGCAGTACTTC	CASSFRDRAHEQYF
few	TRBJ2-3	TRBD2	TRBV7-2	TGTGCCAGCAGCTTAAAGGGTGCGGGAGTGGGTACGCAGTATTTT	CASSLKGAGVGTQYF
-	TRBJ1-2	TRBD1	TRBV7-6	TGTGCCAGCAGCGGCCGGAGGACAGGGGGCAAAGGCTACACCTTC	CASSGRRTGGKGYTF
many	TRBJ2-1	-	TRBV18	TGTGCCAGCTCACCAGGGGCTGGGGCTGAGCAGTTCTTC	CASSPGAGAEQFF
-	TRBJ2-3	TRBD2	TRBV12-3/TRBV12-4	TGTGCCAGCAGTGGGGGACTAGAGAGGGTCACAGATACGCAGTATTTT	CASSGGLERVTDTQYF
many	TRBJ2-1	-	TRBV6-1	TGTGCCAGCGTAAGTTCTATACACAATGAGCAGTTCTTC	CASVSSIHNEQFF
many	TRBJ2-3	TRBD1	TRBV29-1	TGCAGCGTTGGGACAGGCGGAAGAGGAGATACGCAGTATTTT	CSVGTGGRGDTQYF
few	TRBJ1-1	-	TRBV25-1	TGTGCCAGCAGTGACTCACCAATTGAAGCTTTCTTT	CASSDSPIEAFF
-	TRBJ1-5	-	TRBV18	TGTGCCAGCGCACAGGACAGCGATAATCAGCCCCAGCATTTT	CASAQDSDNQPQHF
-	TRBJ2-1	TRBD1	TRBV27	TGTGCCAGCAGTTTATCGCCAGGGGGCATCTACAATGAGCAGTTCTTC	CASSLSPGGIYNEQFF
many	TRBJ2-1	TRBD2	TRBV11-2	TGTGCCAGCAGCTTATGGGGTAGGGGCGGGAGAGGGACCTACAATGAGCAGTTCTTC	CASSLWGRGGRGTYNEQFF
many	TRBJ2-5	-	TRBV12-3/TRBV12-4	TGTGCCAGCAGTATGATCCAAGAGACCCAGTACTTC	CASSMIQETQYF
few	TRBJ2-7	-	TRBV27	TGTGCCAGCATTGGGGGTAACTCCTACGAGCAGTACTTC	CASIGGNSYEQYF
many	TRBJ2-2	-	TRBV5-1	TGCGCCAGCAGCTTGATGGGGGAGCTGTTTTTT	CASSLMGELFF
many	TRBJ2-5	TRBD2	TRBV28	TGTGCCAGCAGTTTACTCGGACTAGCGGGTCCAGAGACCCAGTACTTC	CASSLLGLAGPETQYF
many	TRBJ2-1	TRBD2	TRBV7-9	TGTGCCAGCAGCCCGAGAGAGCGGGAGTCCTACAATGAGCAGTTCTTC	CASSPRERESYNEQFF
-	TRBJ2-5	-	TRBV7-9	TGTGCCAGCAGCTTAATCGCTAAAGAGACCCAGTACTTC	CASSLIAKETQYF
many	TRBJ2-7	-	TRBV6-1	TGTGCCAGCAGGGACCTAGCGTACGAGCAGTACTTC	CASRDLAYEQYF
-	TRBJ2-2	TRBD1	TRBV7-6	TGTGCCAGCAGGTCCGGGACAGCGAACACCGGGGAGCTGTTTTTT	CASRSGTANTGELFF
many	TRBJ2-5	-	TRBV11-2	TGTGCCAGCAGCTTAGGTCTAGTTAACGGAGAGACCCAGTACTTC	CASSLGLVNGETQYF
many	TRBJ2-5	-	TRBV2	TGTGCCAGCATCTGGTGGGGGGCGGAAGAGACCCAGTACTTC	CASIWWGAEETQYF
-	TRBJ2-7	TRBD2	TRBV19	TGTGCCAGTAGTATCGAGGGACTAGGTCGTGAGCAGTACTTC	CASSIEGLGREQYF
many	TRBJ1-3	-	TRBV18	TGTGCCAGCTCACCAGACCTCGACTCTGGAAACACCATATATTTT	CASSPDLDSGNTIYF
few	TRBJ2-1	-	TRBV19	TGTGCCAGTAGTATTTTGCGGGACAATGAGCAGTTCTTC	CASSILRDNEQFF
-	TRBJ1-1	-	TRBV19	TGTGCCAGTAGTGATTACGGCCGGGGGTTGTCTTTCTTT	CASSDYGRGLSFF
-	TRBJ2-3	-	TRBV19	TGTGCCAGTAGTTGGCCTAGCACAGATACGCAGTATTTT	CASSWPSTDTQYF
many	TRBJ1-1	-	TRBV27	TGTGCCAGCAGTCTAAAGGGCGGGTATGAAGCTTTCTTT	CASSLKGGYEAFF
many	TRBJ2-7	TRBD2	TRBV20-1	TGCAGTGCTAGAGGGGGGGGGGCCTACGAGCAGTACTTC	CSARGGGAYEQYF
few	TRBJ2-3	-	TRBV9	TGTGCCAGCAGCGTAGCTTGGGGCGGTTCTCGCACAGATACGCAGTATTTT	CASSVAWGGSRTDTQYF
many	TRBJ2-3	-	TRBV20-1	TGCAGTGCTAGAGATGGCACGGTAGGGGCAGATACGCAGTATTTT	CSARDGTVGADTQYF
many	TRBJ2-7	-	TRBV5-6	TGTGCCAGCAGCTGGTGGACAAACTCCTACGAGCAGTACTTC	CASSWWTNSYEQYF
many	TRBJ2-7	TRBD1	TRBV20-1	TGCAGTGCTCCGGGACAGGGACTCTACGAGCAGTACTTC	CSAPGQGLYEQYF
-	TRBJ2-1	-	TRBV5-4	TGTGCCAGCAGCTTGGACCCTGTGCCCTACAATGAGCAGTTCTTC	CASSLDPVPYNEQFF
-	TRBJ2-1	TRBD2	TRBV7-6	TGTGCCAGCAGCCCTTTGTCAGCGGGAGAGGGCAATGAGCAGTCCTTC	CASSPLSAGEGNEQSF
-	TRBJ2-1	TRBD2	TRBV7-3	TGTGCCAGCAGCGGGGGGGGGACTAGCGGGCGTTTATCCTACAATGAGCAGTTCTTC	CASSGGGTSGRLSYNEQFF
many	TRBJ2-7	-	TRBV5-1	TGCGCCAGCAGCGTGGGGACGGCCTCATACGAGCAGTACTTC	CASSVGTASYEQYF